The 17 T cell receptor beta chains reported below all come from one sample, sequenced in a study of T-cell memory formation after mild COVID-19. MiXCR was run by TCRdb on the 5' RACE reads, yielding one entry per CDR3 protein. The sample has roughly 110,000 distinct CDR3 sequences; over 10% are singletons. Sequencing was performed on PBMCs or a T cell subset sorted from them (not recorded which). These receptors were taken from an adult woman who had mild COVID-19 (a few samples of this study predate the infection). Cell type and time point are not known.

In its sample, this clonotype was seen a few times. CDR3 region: CATSDRPNTGELFF. For the CDR3, the DNA is TGTGCCACCTCGGACAGACCAAACACCGGGGAGCTGTTTTTT. J is TRBJ2-2 and V is TRBV24-1, with D perhaps TRBD1 (6 bases). Germline-derived CDR1 and CDR2 are KGHDR and SFDVKD. V dropped 9 bases and J dropped 2 bases, with 12 bases sitting between them. There are 14 residues in the CDR3.

CDR3 coding DNA: TGTGCCAGCAGCTTGTCAGGGAATAATAACTATGGCTACACCTTC. This sequence encodes CASSLSGNNNYGYTF. The rearrangement links TRBV9 to TRBJ1-2; the D gene is possibly TRBD1 (5 bases). The germline V and J ends were trimmed by 4 bases and 1 base, with 14 bases remaining between them. Germline lookup yields CDR1 SGDLS and CDR2 YYNGEE. CDR3 length: 15 amino acids.

The genes are TRBV29-1 and TRBJ2-2, with 7 bases lining up with TRBD1. The CDR3 runs to 14 residues. Germline lookup yields CDR1 SQVTM and CDR2 ANQGSEA. The V segment lost 3 bases and the J segment 6 bases; nucleotides outside the gene matches: 7. CDR3 bases: TGCAGCGTTGATCTTGGGACAGCCCCCGGGGAGCTGTTTTTT. It yields the protein CSVDLGTAPGELFF.

This clonotype has a count of ten or more. V and J are TRBV29-1 and TRBJ2-1; the D is unclear. CDR3 length: 14 residues. The germline gives CDR1 SQVTM, CDR2 ANQGSEA. Trimming took 2 bases from V and 0 from J, leaving 8 bases between them. The CDR3 region is CSVEFAVSYNEQFF. The DNA of the CDR3 is TGCAGCGTTGAATTTGCGGTCTCCTACAATGAGCAGTTCTTC.

This chain connects TRBV6-5 to TRBJ2-7; 8 bases are a match to TRBD2. Germline V lookup: CDR1 MNHEY, CDR2 SVGAGI. There are 16 residues in the CDR3. V trimming: 0 bases; J trimming: 3 bases; junction bases outside the gene matches: 7. The CDR3 DNA follows: TGTGCCAGCAGTTACTCGGGTTTCGGGAGGGGCTACGAGCAGTACTTC. Amino acids: CASSYSGFGRGYEQYF.

At least ten counts were recorded for this clonotype. The V gene is TRBV7-8, the J gene TRBJ1-2; D remains ambiguous. V lost 3 bases and J 0 bases, leaving 14 bases between the germline ends. The CDR3 extends over 16 amino acids. Germline values: CDR1 SGHVS, CDR2 FQNEAQ. CDR3 in DNA: TGTGCCAGCAGCTTTCCCGGTCCCGGGGCTAACTATGGCTACACCTTC. Its translation is CASSFPGPGANYGYTF.

V gene TRBV4-1 combines with J gene TRBJ2-1; 12 bases line up with TRBD1. This CDR3 spans 16 amino acids. Germline-derived CDR1 and CDR2 are MGHRA and YSYEKL. Losses at the gene ends were 4 bases for V and 9 bases for J; bases not matched to a gene: 10. The CDR3 region is CASSLATGTGGSEQFF. CDR3 bases: TGCGCCAGCAGCCTCGCCACCGGGACAGGGGGCAGTGAGCAGTTCTTC.

The chain has TRBV5-6 and TRBJ2-3; 10 bases match TRBD1. Germline CDR1 is SGHDT and CDR2 is YYEEEE. The CDR3 has 16 amino acids. The ends lost 4 bases at V and 6 bases at J; junction bases unmatched: 11. CDR3: CASSSGTGVSWDTQYF. The CDR3 coding sequence is TGTGCCAGCAGCAGCGGGACAGGGGTTTCGTGGGATACGCAGTATTTT.

V and J are TRBV27 and TRBJ2-7; tentatively, D is TRBD1 (5 bases). The CDR3 extends over 13 amino acids. CDR1 is MNHEY, CDR2 SMNVEV, per germline (reference sequence). Trimming left V 6 bases short and J 4 bases short, with 13 bases between. CDR3 DNA: TGTGCCAGCAGAATAGGGGTGAGGTACGAGCAGTACTTC. Translation: CASRIGVRYEQYF.

The rearrangement joins TRBV20-1 to TRBJ2-5, with 7 bases fitting TRBD2. The CDR3 contains 20 residues. The ends lost 0 bases at V and 3 bases at J; junction bases unmatched: 22. From germline, CDR1 is DFQATT and CDR2 SNEGSKA (reference sequence). The CDR3: CSARDPIPRERSRKKETQYF. The CDR3 DNA follows: TGCAGTGCTAGAGATCCGATCCCGCGGGAGAGGTCGCGAAAAAAAGAGACCCAGTACTTC.

This clonotype occurred many times. The chain has TRBV12-3 or TRBV12-4 and TRBJ2-3; D is possibly TRBD2 (6 bases). The CDR3 is made up of 14 amino acids. Trimming took 4 bases from V and 2 from J, leaving 10 bases between them. The CDR3 loop reads CASSSGGITDTQYF. Here the CDR3 DNA reads TGTGCCAGCAGTTCTGGGGGGATCACAGATACGCAGTATTTT.

This clonotype was counted only a few times. This chain uses TRBV27 with TRBJ1-1; a weak D match, TRBD1 (5 bases). The germline gives CDR1 MNHEY, CDR2 SMNVEV (reference sequence). There are 15 residues in the CDR3. The ends were cut back, 1 base at V and 0 bases at J, with 9 bases in the middle. The CDR3 here is CASSLFAGLNTEAFF. The CDR3 DNA reads as TGTGCCAGCAGTTTATTTGCAGGGCTGAACACTGAAGCTTTCTTT.

The chain has TRBV7-9 and TRBJ2-7, with D perhaps being TRBD1 or TRBD2 (5 bases each). Looked up from germline, CDR1 is SEHNR and CDR2 is FQNEAQ (reference sequence). CDR3 size: 16 residues. Trimming removed 4 bases at V and 0 bases at J, with 16 bases between. This CDR3 reads CASSSGARGGSYEQYF. CDR3 sequence (DNA): TGTGCCAGCAGCTCCGGGGCCCGGGGTGGCTCCTACGAGCAGTACTTC.

In this sample, this clonotype turned up a few times. The chain uses TRBV7-9 and TRBJ2-1; 9 bases are shared with TRBD1. The CDR3 length is 16 residues. CDR1 and CDR2 from the germline V gene are SEHNR and FQNEAQ (reference sequence). V shed 1 base, J shed 2 bases, and the junction held 3 bases outside the gene matches. This chain's CDR3 is CASSLGGTGTYNEQFF. For the CDR3, the DNA is TGTGCCAGCAGCTTAGGCGGGACAGGGACCTACAATGAGCAGTTCTTC.

The chain has TRBV10-3 and TRBJ2-3; the match to TRBD2 covers 10 bases. V lost 11 bases and J lost 4; bases outside the gene matches: 6. The germline V gene encodes CDR1 ENHRY and CDR2 SYGVKD. The CDR3 consists of 13 residues. The CDR3 loop is CAVSGGAADTQYF. CDR3 sequence (DNA): TGTGCCGTAAGCGGGGGGGCTGCAGATACGCAGTATTTT.

The V call is TRBV4-1, the J call TRBJ2-3; 10 bases are a match to TRBD1. The CDR3 totals 16 residues. V dropped 0 bases and J dropped 4; count of bases not matched to a gene: 4. The germline CDR1 and CDR2 sequences are MGHRA and YSYEKL. The CDR3 reads CASSQDPDRGADTQYF. The CDR3 DNA follows: TGCGCCAGCAGCCAAGATCCGGACAGGGGGGCAGATACGCAGTATTTT.

The chain links TRBV4-1 to TRBJ2-4; D might be TRBD2 (6 bases). The V gene's germline CDR1 is MGHRA and CDR2 YSYEKL. This CDR3 has 17 amino acids. V lost 3 bases to trimming and J lost 7 bases, with 22 bases between them. CDR3 region: CASSHHSGEGPGNIQYF. In DNA form, the CDR3 reads TGCGCCAGCAGCCACCATAGCGGAGAGGGACCCGGGAACATTCAGTACTTC.